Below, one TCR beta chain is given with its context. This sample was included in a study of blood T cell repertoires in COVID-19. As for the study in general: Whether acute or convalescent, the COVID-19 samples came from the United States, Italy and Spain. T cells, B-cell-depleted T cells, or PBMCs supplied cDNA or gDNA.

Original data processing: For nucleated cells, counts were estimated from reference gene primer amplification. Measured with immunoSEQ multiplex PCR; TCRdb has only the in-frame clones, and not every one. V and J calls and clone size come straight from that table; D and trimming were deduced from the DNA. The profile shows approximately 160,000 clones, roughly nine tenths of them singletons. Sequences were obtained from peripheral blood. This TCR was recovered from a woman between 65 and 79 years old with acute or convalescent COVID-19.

DNA for the CDR3: TGTGCCAGCAGCTTAGATCGCAGCCGGGGACTGTTTTTT. Protein: CASSLDRSRGLFF. The chain joins TRBV11-2 to TRBJ1-4; no clear D. V lost 0 bases and J 13 bases, leaving 12 bases between the germline ends. The V gene's germline CDR1 is SGHAT and CDR2 FQNNGV. The length of the CDR3 is 13 residues.